Below, 30 T cell receptor beta chains from the same sample are listed, as sequenced in a study of cytomegalovirus exposure and HLA in healthy donors. The PCR was carried out with 60 Vbeta primers and 13 Jbeta primers. Here immunoSEQ multiplex PCR was the method, and the copy in TCRdb shows in-frame clones only, minus some. The sample records 100,000 to 120,000 clones, around 70% being singletons. Sequencing was carried out using PBMCs. Receptors originate from a woman in her 40s in good health and CMV-seropositive.

This rearrangement joins TRBV5-4 to TRBJ2-5; 10 positions match TRBD2. TRBJ2-7 explains the end of the DNA better; the J call may be wrong. Looked up from germline, CDR1 is SGHNT and CDR2 is YYREEE (reference sequence). This CDR3 contains 16 residues. The CDR3 protein is CASSSGLAEGLSEQYF. CDR3 nucleotide sequence: TGTGCCAGCAGCAGTGGACTAGCGGAGGGCCTGAGCGAGCAGTACTTC.

The rearrangement joins TRBV9 to TRBJ2-3; 8 nucleotides agree with TRBD2. CDR3 length: 15 residues. In germline, CDR1 is SGDLS, CDR2 YYNGEE. With V trimmed by 4 bases and J by 4 bases, 8 bases remained unmatched. The chain's CDR3 is CASSPRLAMSDTQYF. The CDR3 region has the DNA TGTGCCAGCAGCCCCAGACTAGCGATGTCAGATACGCAGTATTTT.

This clone came up a few times. CDR3 DNA sequence: TGTGCTAGTGGTTTTCCCCCGCCGTGGGCGGGGGGTTCCCCGATGTACCAAGAGACCCAGTACTTC. Protein sequence: CASGFPPPWAGGSPMYQETQYF. The V and J genes are TRBV12-5 and TRBJ2-5, with TRBD2 identical over 8 bases. V was clipped by 3 bases and J by 0 bases; unmatched bases: 24. CDR3 length equals 22 residues. CDR1 and CDR2 (germline): LGHNT, FRNRAP.

V and J are TRBV30 and TRBJ2-7; TRBD2 aligns across 8 bases. The CDR3 loop spans 14 amino acids. Per the germline V gene, CDR1 is GTSNPN and CDR2 is SVGIG (reference sequence). The ends lost 5 bases at V and 4 bases at J; junction bases unmatched: 10. The chain's CDR3 is CAWAAPGGGYEQYF. Written as DNA, the CDR3 is TGTGCCTGGGCCGCCCCCGGGGGGGGATACGAGCAGTACTTC.

DNA for the CDR3: TGCAGCGTGGGGTCATGGTGGGGGACAGGGGTCACCGGGGAGCTGTTTTTT. It translates to CSVGSWWGTGVTGELFF. J is TRBJ2-2 and V is TRBV29-1, with 10 bases that match TRBD1. This CDR3 is 17 amino acids long. Germline CDR1 SQVTM, CDR2 ANQGSEA. Unmatched junction bases numbered 14, after V lost 6 bases and J lost 4 bases.

The V gene is TRBV9, the J gene TRBJ1-1; maybe TRBD1 (5 bases). The CDR3 has 14 amino acids. V was trimmed by 4 bases and J by 5 bases, leaving 15 bases between them. CDR1 and CDR2 from the germline V gene are SGDLS and YYNGEE. The CDR3 region has the DNA TGTGCCAGCAGCCCTAGCGGGGCGAGTACTGAAGCTTTCTTT. Its translation is CASSPSGASTEAFF.

V is TRBV11-3 and J is TRBJ1-5; no definite D call. Germline V gene lookup returns CDR1 SGHNT and CDR2 YENEEA. This CDR3 has 12 amino acids. V was clipped by 1 base and J by 7 bases, with 5 bases between them. The CDR3 loop is CASSLGAQPQHF. For the CDR3, the DNA is TGTGCCAGCAGCTTAGGAGCCCAGCCCCAGCATTTT. Supplemented by reference TRBV11-3 and TRBJ1-5, the full variable domain reads EAGVVQSPRYKIIEKKQPVAFWCNPISGHNTLYWYLQNLGQGPELLIRYENEEAVDDSQLPKDRFSAERLKGVDSTLKIQPAELGDSAVYLCASSLGAQPQHFGDGTRLSIL.

This chain joins TRBV19 and TRBJ1-5; possibly TRBD1 for D (6 bases). There are 13 residues in the CDR3. Trimming took off 5 bases at V and 5 bases at J, with 10 bases between the two ends. CDR1 and CDR2 from the germline V gene are LNHDA and SQIVND (reference sequence). CDR3 coding DNA: TGTGCCAGTAGTCCCCAGGGGCATCAGCCCCAGCATTTT. As protein: CASSPQGHQPQHF.

This clone has only one observation. CDR3 amino acids: CASSLAGHLTGAGELFF. In DNA, the CDR3 is TGTGCCAGCAGCTTAGCGGGACACCTAACGGGCGCCGGGGAGCTGTTTTTT. This chain joins TRBV7-6 and TRBJ2-2, with D perhaps TRBD1 (6 bases). The CDR3 is 17 amino acids. Germline V gene lookup returns CDR1 SGHVS and CDR2 FNYEAQ. V shed 0 bases and J shed 6 bases, with 17 bases lying between them. The entire variable domain, with the rest obtained from reference TRBV7-6 and TRBJ2-2, is as follows: GAGVSQSPRYKVTKRGQDVALRCDPISGHVSLYWYRQALGQGPEFLTYFNYEAQQDKSGLPNDRFSAERPEGSISTLTIQRTEQRDSAMYRCASSLAGHLTGAGELFFGEGSRLTVL.

The chain carries TRBV27 and TRBJ1-1, with a weak D call TRBD1 (5 bases). CDR3 length: 14 residues. Trimming took off 2 bases at V and 6 bases at J, with 13 bases between the two ends. Germline-derived CDR1 and CDR2 are MNHEY and SMNVEV (reference sequence). The CDR3 sequence is CASSLPGGEAEAFF. The CDR3 DNA follows: TGTGCCAGCAGTTTACCGGGGGGGGAGGCTGAAGCTTTCTTT.

The rearrangement links TRBV4-2 to TRBJ2-1; perhaps TRBD2 as D (5 bases). Germline CDR1 is LGHNA and CDR2 is YNFKEQ. V was cut by 2 bases and J by 6 bases, with 11 bases left in between. The length of the CDR3 is 14 residues. The CDR3 DNA reads as TGTGCCAGCAGCCAACGGGGAATCGGCAATGAGCAGTTCTTC. Translating gives CASSQRGIGNEQFF.

The chain's CDR3 is CASSLGGTSGSDTQYF. The CDR3, as DNA: TGCGCCAGCAGCTTGGGGGGGACTAGCGGATCAGATACGCAGTATTTT. The chain couples TRBV5-1 to TRBJ2-3; 11 bases are shared with TRBD2. Germline V CDR1 and CDR2: SGHRS, YFSETQ. V lost 0 bases, J lost 4 bases, and 4 bases stayed unmatched. CDR3 length: 16 amino acids.

Worth noting for this clone: A junction end diverges from the germline sequence, so it may reflect a read error. This chain uses TRBV7-7 with TRBJ2-2, with 7 bases that match TRBD1. The CDR3 sequence is 15 residues long. Looked up from germline, CDR1 is SSHAT and CDR2 is FNYEAQ (reference sequence). CDR3 in DNA: TGTGCTAGCAGCTTAGGGGGCGCGAAGACCGGGGAGCTGTTTTTT. Amino acid sequence: CASSLGGAKTGELFF.

This clone was detected only a few times. This chain joins TRBV4-2 and TRBJ2-5; 7 bases fit TRBD2. J was trimmed by 5 bases and V by 6 bases; bases with no gene match: 0. Germline V gene data show CDR1 as LGHNA and CDR2 as YNFKEQ. The length of the CDR3 is 11 residues. CDR3 amino acids: CASRGGETQYF. CDR3 DNA sequence: TGTGCCAGCAGGGGGGGGGAGACCCAGTACTTC.

The chain joins TRBV9 to TRBJ2-3; 9 bases fit TRBD2. V shed 3 bases and J 0 bases; nucleotides not matched to a gene: 2. The CDR3 extends over 15 amino acids. Per germline, CDR1 SGDLS and CDR2 YYNGEE. CDR3 region: CASSATSGSTDTQYF. In DNA form, the CDR3 reads TGTGCCAGCAGCGCTACTAGCGGGAGCACAGATACGCAGTATTTT.

The chain has TRBV5-1 and TRBJ2-6; D is perhaps TRBD1 (5 bases). The germline gives CDR1 SGHRS, CDR2 YFSETQ. The CDR3 extends over 18 amino acids. The V and J ends lost 6 bases and 0 bases respectively, with 19 bases between them. The CDR3 here is CASKAGQGLSSGANVLTF. In nucleotides, the CDR3 is TGCGCCAGCAAAGCCGGCCAGGGCCTGAGCTCTGGGGCCAACGTCCTGACTTTC. The entire variable domain, with the rest obtained from reference TRBV5-1 and TRBJ2-6, is as follows: KAGVTQTPRYLIKTRGQQVTLSCSPISGHRSVSWYQQTPGQGLQFLFEYFSETQRNKGNFPGRFSGRQFSNSRSEMNVSTLELGDSALYLCASKAGQGLSSGANVLTFGAGSRLTVL.

This clone was observed a single time. This chain uses TRBV7-9 with TRBJ1-2, with D maybe TRBD1 (5 bases). The germline V and J ends were trimmed by 4 bases and 7 bases, with 19 bases remaining between them. Germline CDR1 and CDR2: SEHNR and FQNEAQ (reference sequence). This CDR3 spans 15 amino acids. The CDR3 nucleotides are TGTGCCAGCAGCTCCTGGGCCTCAGGGAGGGGTGGCTACACCTTC. Its translation is CASSSWASGRGGYTF.

The chain is built from TRBV18 and TRBJ2-5, with a weak D call TRBD2 (5 bases). The V end lost 1 base, the J end lost 1 base, and 7 bases lay between the germline ends. The CDR3 spans 14 residues. The germline gives CDR1 KGHSH, CDR2 LQKENI. This chain's CDR3 is CASSPLARQETQYF. CDR3 coding DNA: TGTGCCAGCTCACCACTAGCGCGCCAAGAGACCCAGTACTTC.

The chain recombines TRBV27 with TRBJ2-7, with 10 bases that match TRBD2. Germline V gene data show CDR1 as MNHEY and CDR2 as SMNVEV (reference sequence). The CDR3 totals 15 residues. The V segment lost 11 bases and the J segment 4 bases; nucleotides outside the gene matches: 14. CDR3 nucleotides: TGTGCCTCAAAAATGTGGCCTAGCGGGAGTTACGAGCAGTACTTC. Translating gives CASKMWPSGSYEQYF.

In this sample, this clone turned up a few times. At the DNA level, this CDR3 is encoded by other sequences in the same sample as well. The chain combines TRBV9 with TRBJ2-5; a possible D gene is TRBD1 (6 bases). The CDR3 is made up of 15 amino acids. Germline-derived CDR1 and CDR2 are SGDLS and YYNGEE. The germline V and J ends were trimmed by 0 bases and 2 bases, with 11 bases remaining between them. CDR3: CASSVGTAYQETQYF. CDR3 nucleotide sequence: TGTGCCAGCAGCGTAGGGACAGCTTATCAAGAGACCCAGTACTTC.

This chain joins TRBV6-5 and TRBJ1-4; D is undetermined. Trimming removed 0 bases from V and 5 bases from J, with 13 bases in between. This CDR3 region has 16 residues. Germline CDR1 MNHEY, CDR2 SVGAGI. DNA for the CDR3: TGTGCCAGCAGTTACTCGATGCGGGGAGGCAATGAAAAACTGTTTTTT. This encodes CASSYSMRGGNEKLFF.

This chain joins TRBV2 and TRBJ2-7; 9 positions agree with TRBD2. This CDR3 contains 15 residues. CDR1 is SNHLY, CDR2 FYNNEI, per germline. V dropped 6 bases and J dropped 7; count of bases not matched to a gene: 13. CDR3 protein: CASRGLSGSLGEQYF. In DNA, the CDR3 is TGTGCCAGCAGGGGACTTAGCGGGAGCTTAGGAGAGCAGTACTTC.

The rearrangement links TRBV29-1 to TRBJ2-1; 9 nucleotides line up with TRBD1. V shed 0 bases, J shed 4 bases, and the junction held 4 bases outside the gene matches. This CDR3 is 15 amino acids long. Germline loops: CDR1 SQVTM, CDR2 ANQGSEA. CDR3 sequence: CSVEDWTGEYNEQFF. DNA for the CDR3: TGCAGCGTTGAAGATTGGACAGGGGAGTACAATGAGCAGTTCTTC.

This clone is a singleton in its sample. The junction shows a germline mismatch at one end, possibly a read error. In the same sample, other DNA sequences code for this CDR3. In DNA form, the CDR3 reads TGTGCCAGCAGCTTGACCCGCGGGGGCGCTGGGAATTCACCCCTCCACTTC. Translated: CASSLTRGGAGNSPLHF. This chain links TRBV5-6 with TRBJ1-6, with D perhaps TRBD1 (6 bases). Germline V gene data show CDR1 as SGHDT and CDR2 as YYEEEE. CDR3 length: 17 amino acids. Together with reference TRBV5-6 and TRBJ1-6, the CDR3 gives the full variable domain: DAGVTQSPTHLIKTRGQQVTLRCSPKSGHDTVSWYQQALGQGPQFIFQYYEEEERQRGNFPDRFSGHQFPNYSSELNVNALLLGDSALYLCASSLTRGGAGNSPLHFGNGTRLTVT.

As concerns this clone: The same CDR3 also results from other DNA sequences found in this sample. The CDR3 sequence is CATSRVGTSGDEQYF. CDR3 DNA sequence: TGTGCCACCAGCAGAGTCGGGACTAGCGGGGACGAGCAGTACTTC. The rearrangement joins TRBV15 to TRBJ2-7; TRBD2 agrees at 13 bases. Germline values: CDR1 LNHNV, CDR2 YYDKDF (reference sequence). With 1 base clipped from V and 5 bases from J, the junction kept 2 bases outside the gene matches. The CDR3 has 15 residues.

Written as DNA, the CDR3 is TGTGCCAGCAGCGCCTACAGGGTGGAAAATTCACCCCTCCACTTT. This gives the protein CASSAYRVENSPLHF. The chain links TRBV7-3 to TRBJ1-6; possible D gene TRBD1, 6 bases. The CDR3 extends over 15 amino acids. The V gene's germline CDR1 is SGHTA and CDR2 FQGTGA. V was trimmed by 5 bases and J by 7 bases, leaving 15 bases between them.

The V and J genes are TRBV7-9 and TRBJ2-7; TRBD1 agrees at 10 bases. This CDR3 spans 16 amino acids. V was clipped by 3 bases and J by 1 base; unmatched bases: 6. The germline gives CDR1 SEHNR, CDR2 FQNEAQ (reference sequence). The CDR3 here is CASSLGTGVLSYEQYF. The CDR3 nucleotides read TGTGCCAGCAGCTTGGGGACAGGGGTACTATCCTACGAGCAGTACTTC.

The genes are TRBV18 and TRBJ1-4; unclear D gene. This CDR3 is 14 amino acids long. Trimming took off 2 bases at V and 4 bases at J, with 8 bases between the two ends. The germline V gene encodes CDR1 KGHSH and CDR2 LQKENI. The CDR3 region is CASSPGHLNEKLFF. Here the CDR3 DNA reads TGTGCCAGCTCACCAGGCCACCTTAATGAAAAACTGTTTTTT.

This chain links TRBV4-2 with TRBJ2-7; 10 bases align to TRBD2. V shed 4 bases and J 5 bases; nucleotides not matched to a gene: 8. The CDR3 sequence is 15 residues long. Germline assignment: CDR1 LGHNA and CDR2 YNFKEQ. The chain's CDR3 is CASSPRAGGMDEQYF. CDR3 DNA: TGTGCCAGCAGCCCTCGAGCGGGAGGGATGGACGAGCAGTACTTC.

The chain joins TRBV15 to TRBJ1-2; no clear D gene. Germline-derived CDR1 and CDR2 are LNHNV and YYDKDF (reference sequence). V lost 1 base to trimming and J lost 7 bases, with 10 bases between them. This CDR3 has 13 residues. CDR3 residues: CATSRARMGGYTF. The CDR3 DNA reads as TGTGCCACCAGCAGAGCGCGGATGGGTGGCTACACCTTC.